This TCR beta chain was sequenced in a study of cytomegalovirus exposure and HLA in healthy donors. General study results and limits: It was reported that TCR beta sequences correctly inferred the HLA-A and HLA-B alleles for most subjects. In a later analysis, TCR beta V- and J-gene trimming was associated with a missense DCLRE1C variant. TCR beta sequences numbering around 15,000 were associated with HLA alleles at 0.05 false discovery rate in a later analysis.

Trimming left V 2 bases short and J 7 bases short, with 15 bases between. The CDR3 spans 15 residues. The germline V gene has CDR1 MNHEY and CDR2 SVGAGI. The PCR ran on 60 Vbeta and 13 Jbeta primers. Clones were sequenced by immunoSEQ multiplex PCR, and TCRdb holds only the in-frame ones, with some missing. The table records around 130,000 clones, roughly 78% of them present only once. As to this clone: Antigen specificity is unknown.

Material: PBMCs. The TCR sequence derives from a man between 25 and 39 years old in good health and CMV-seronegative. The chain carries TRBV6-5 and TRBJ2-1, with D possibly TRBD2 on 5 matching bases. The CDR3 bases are TGTGCCAGCAGTTACACACCCGCTGGAGGTAATGAGCAGTTCTTC. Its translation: CASSYTPAGGNEQFF.